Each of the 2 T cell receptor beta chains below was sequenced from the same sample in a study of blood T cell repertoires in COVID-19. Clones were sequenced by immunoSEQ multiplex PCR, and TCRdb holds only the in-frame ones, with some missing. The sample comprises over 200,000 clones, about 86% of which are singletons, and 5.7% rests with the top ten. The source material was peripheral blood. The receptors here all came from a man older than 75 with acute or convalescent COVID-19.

The CDR3 here is CASSFGQVPEQYF. CDR3 sequence (DNA): TGTGCCAGCAGTTTCGGCCAGGTCCCCGAGCAGTACTTC. The chain combines TRBV12-3 or TRBV12-4 with TRBJ2-7; no firm D call. Deletions cut 3 bases from V and 6 bases from J, with 12 bases between. This CDR3 region has 13 residues.

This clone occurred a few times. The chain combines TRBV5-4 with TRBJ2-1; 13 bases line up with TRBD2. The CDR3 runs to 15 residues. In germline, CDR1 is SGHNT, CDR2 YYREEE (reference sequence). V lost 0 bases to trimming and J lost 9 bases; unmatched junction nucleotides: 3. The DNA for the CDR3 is TGTGCCAGCAGCTTGGAACTAGCGGGAGGGGTTGAGCAGTTCTTC. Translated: CASSLELAGGVEQFF.